The T cell receptor beta chain described here comes from a study of cytomegalovirus exposure and HLA in healthy donors. Across the whole study: Findings of an earlier analysis included roughly 120 million unique TCR beta sequences from around 180 million T cells.

Donors showed nominal health when sampled, although they likely had unrecorded immune exposures. Overall study findings and caveats: In a later analysis, parvovirus B19, influenza, CMV and Epstein-Barr virus appeared linked to several top co-occurrence clusters.

As to this clone: Its antigen is unknown.

Germline loops: CDR1 LNHDA, CDR2 SQIVND (reference sequence). The CDR3 runs to 14 residues. The V and J ends lost 7 bases and 2 bases respectively, with 14 bases between them. The PCR employed 60 Vbeta primers together with 13 Jbeta primers. Clones were sequenced by immunoSEQ multiplex PCR, and TCRdb holds only the in-frame ones, with some missing. The sample has about 120,000 clones, roughly 79% seen once. This chain joins TRBV19 and TRBJ1-2; a possible D gene is TRBD1 (6 bases). This TCR derives from a woman aged 40-49 years in good health and CMV-seronegative. What was sequenced was PBMCs. The CDR3 loop reads CASTRTEPNYGYTF. The CDR3 DNA follows: TGTGCCAGTACTCGGACAGAACCAAACTATGGCTACACCTTC.